Below are 20 T cell receptor beta chains sequenced from a single sample in a study of blood T cell repertoires in COVID-19. The assay was immunoSEQ multiplex PCR, and TCRdb's table has in-frame clones only and misses some. Of about 180,000 clones in the sample, about 82% were seen once. Sequencing was performed on PBMCs or T cells enriched from blood (not recorded which). The receptor source for this set is a young woman who had recovered from COVID-19.

This chain connects TRBV20-1 to TRBJ2-7; 12 bases fit TRBD2. Germline V lookup: CDR1 DFQATT, CDR2 SNEGSKA (reference sequence). Unmatched junction bases numbered 7, after V lost 3 bases and J lost 4 bases. The CDR3 totals 15 residues. CDR3 sequence reads: CSASSLAGGQYEQYF. The CDR3 bases are TGCAGTGCTAGTTCCCTAGCGGGAGGGCAATACGAGCAGTACTTC.

This clone was seen only a few times. The chain links TRBV18 to TRBJ1-4; possibly TRBD1 for D (6 bases). V shed 2 bases and J shed 8 bases, with 12 bases lying between them. Germline CDR1 and CDR2: KGHSH and LQKENI. CDR3 length: 14 amino acids. The CDR3 reads CASSPTGRREKLFF. In DNA, the CDR3 is TGTGCCAGCTCACCAACAGGGCGGCGGGAAAAACTGTTTTTT.

This clone has just a few counts. This chain links TRBV28 with TRBJ1-4; 10 nucleotides agree with TRBD1. The CDR3 length is 17 residues. The V segment lost 6 bases and the J segment 3 bases; nucleotides outside the gene matches: 10. Per the germline V gene, CDR1 is MDHEN and CDR2 is SYDVKM. The CDR3 bases are TGTGCCAGCAGACCTGACAGGGGGCGAGTCGCTAATGAAAAACTGTTTTTT. Its translation: CASRPDRGRVANEKLFF.

V and J are TRBV19 and TRBJ1-2; 11 nucleotides agree with TRBD1. The J segment lost 3 bases and the V segment lost 3 bases, leaving 6 bases of the junction unmatched. The CDR3 is 16 residues long. CDR1 is LNHDA and CDR2 is SQIVND in the germline V gene (reference sequence). The CDR3 DNA is TGTGCCAGTAGTATCCGGACAGGGGGCTCAGACTATGGCTACACCTTC. Translated: CASSIRTGGSDYGYTF. The full variable domain, completed using reference TRBV19 and TRBJ1-2, is DGGITQSPKYLFRKEGQNVTLSCEQNLNHDAMYWYRQDPGQGLRLIYYSQIVNDFQKGDIAEGYSVSREKKESFPLTVTSAQKNPTAFYLCASSIRTGGSDYGYTFGSGTRLTVV.

DNA for the CDR3: TGTGCCAGCAGTGAACGGAGGTTTGAAGAGACCCAGTACTTC. This gives the protein CASSERRFEETQYF. The rearrangement uses TRBV2 and TRBJ2-5, with D perhaps TRBD2 (5 bases). CDR1 is SNHLY, CDR2 FYNNEI, per germline. The V end was cut by 2 bases, the J end by 3 bases, with 10 bases between. The CDR3 sequence is 14 residues long.

The chain recombines TRBV19 with TRBJ1-5, with D possibly being TRBD1 (5 bases). CDR1 LNHDA and CDR2 SQIVND come from the germline V gene (reference sequence). V lost 5 bases to trimming and J lost 5 bases, with 16 bases between them. This CDR3 region has 15 residues. This chain's CDR3 is CASSPERQSDQPQHF. CDR3 in DNA: TGTGCCAGTAGTCCCGAAAGACAGTCAGATCAGCCCCAGCATTTT.

V is TRBV7-8 and J is TRBJ2-1; D unresolved. With 5 bases removed from V and 8 bases from J, the gap between germline ends came to 10 bases. The CDR3 runs 12 residues. Germline V gene sequence: CDR1 SGHVS, CDR2 FQNEAQ. The CDR3 here is CASSRSRDEQFF. In DNA, the CDR3 is TGTGCCAGCAGCCGCTCACGGGATGAGCAGTTCTTC. Looking up the rest from reference TRBV7-8 and TRBJ2-1 gives the full variable domain: GAGVSQSPRYKVAKRGQDVALRCDPISGHVSLFWYQQALGQGPEFLTYFQNEAQLDKSGLPSDRFFAERPEGSVSTLKIQRTQQEDSAVYLCASSRSRDEQFFGPGTRLTVL.

This chain joins TRBV6-8 and TRBJ2-3, with D perhaps TRBD2 (5 bases). V was pared by 6 bases and J by 6 bases, with 25 bases between. Germline V gives CDR1 MNHGY, CDR2 SAAAGT. The CDR3 runs 17 residues. DNA for the CDR3: TGTGCCAGCAGCGAGAGAAATAGACTACCTCTTTTGGATACGCAGTATTTT. The encoded protein is CASSERNRLPLLDTQYF.

This rearrangement joins TRBV3-1 (or the pseudogene TRBV3-2) to TRBJ2-7, with 7 bases aligning to TRBD2. Germline V gene lookup returns CDR1 LGHDT and CDR2 YNNKEL (reference sequence). Trimming at V came to 1 base and at J to 0 bases, leaving 3 bases not matched to a gene. This CDR3 has 15 residues. The CDR3 here is CASSQVGGSSYEQYF. The CDR3 nucleotides are TGTGCCAGCAGCCAAGTTGGCGGGAGCTCCTACGAGCAGTACTTC.

The rearrangement links TRBV15 to TRBJ2-2, with D possibly matching TRBD2 (6 bases). V was trimmed by 0 bases and J by 6 bases, leaving 8 bases between them. The CDR3 is 14 residues long. CDR1 and CDR2 (germline): LNHNV, YYDKDF (reference sequence). Here the CDR3 reads CATSRDGGAGELFF. The CDR3 DNA sequence: TGTGCCACCAGCAGAGATGGAGGGGCCGGGGAGCTGTTTTTT.

The chain has TRBV28 and TRBJ2-3; 11 bases are shared with TRBD2. This CDR3 has 18 residues. J lost 0 bases, V lost 5 bases, and 10 bases had no gene match. Per germline, CDR1 MDHEN and CDR2 SYDVKM. CDR3 loop: CASSLPTSGIQSTDTQYF. For the CDR3, the DNA is TGTGCCAGCAGTCTTCCGACTAGCGGGATCCAAAGCACAGATACGCAGTATTTT. The full variable domain, rest sourced from reference TRBV28 and TRBJ2-3, is DVKVTQSSRYLVKRTGEKVFLECVQDMDHENMFWYRQDPGLGLRLIYFSYDVKMKEKGDIPEGYSVSREKKERFSLILESASTNQTSMYLCASSLPTSGIQSTDTQYFGPGTRLTVL.

The chain employs TRBV29-1 and TRBJ2-7; 9 nucleotides align to TRBD1. The CDR3 extends over 14 amino acids. Germline V CDR1 and CDR2: SQVTM, ANQGSEA. V shed 4 bases, J shed 0 bases, and the junction held 4 bases outside the gene matches. This CDR3 reads CSVGGQGPSYEQYF. The CDR3 DNA sequence: TGCAGCGTTGGGGGACAGGGCCCCTCCTACGAGCAGTACTTC.

The chain recombines TRBV4-1 with TRBJ1-4; the D gene is possibly TRBD1 (5 bases). Germline assignment: CDR1 MGHRA and CDR2 YSYEKL. This CDR3 has 15 residues. V lost 4 bases and J lost 8, with 17 bases in between. The CDR3 DNA reads as TGCGCCAGCAGCCCCCGCCAGGGTCTCGGGGAAAAACTGTTTTTT. Translating it yields CASSPRQGLGEKLFF.

The chain recombines TRBV19 with TRBJ1-4; 7 bases line up with TRBD1. V was clipped by 10 bases and J by 0 bases; unmatched bases: 11. This CDR3 comprises 16 residues. In germline, CDR1 is LNHDA, CDR2 SQIVND (reference sequence). The CDR3 here is CATSLGQEATNEKLFF. CDR3 nucleotides: TGTGCCACCAGCCTCGGACAGGAGGCAACTAATGAAAAACTGTTTTTT.

This chain uses TRBV5-4 with TRBJ2-7; TRBD1 is a possible D gene (7 bases). Germline V CDR1 and CDR2: SGHNT, YYREEE (reference sequence). V was pared by 2 bases and J by 1 base, with 16 bases between. The CDR3 consists of 16 residues. DNA for the CDR3: TGTGCCAGCAGCTTACCCGGGACAGCGGGTTCCTACGAGCAGTACTTC. Translated: CASSLPGTAGSYEQYF. The entire variable domain, with the rest obtained from reference TRBV5-4 and TRBJ2-7, is as follows: ETGVTQSPTHLIKTRGQQVTLRCSSQSGHNTVSWYQQALGQGPQFIFQYYREEENGRGNFPPRFSGLQFPNYSSELNVNALELDDSALYLCASSLPGTAGSYEQYFGPGTRLTVT.

V gene TRBV4-1 combines with J gene TRBJ2-7; D unclear. Germline lookup yields CDR1 MGHRA and CDR2 YSYEKL. V lost 0 bases to trimming and J lost 5 bases, with 17 bases between them. The CDR3 spans 16 residues. CDR3 in amino acids: CASSQDRETRMNEQYF. The DNA for the CDR3 is TGCGCCAGCAGCCAAGATCGCGAGACAAGGATGAACGAGCAGTACTTC.

This chain uses TRBV24-1 with TRBJ2-3; the match to TRBD1 covers 9 bases. With 3 bases clipped from V and 4 bases from J, the junction kept 4 bases outside the gene matches. Per germline, CDR1 KGHDR and CDR2 SFDVKD. The CDR3 sequence is 15 residues long. The CDR3 is CATSDHRGRADTQYF. CDR3 nucleotide sequence: TGTGCCACCAGTGATCACAGGGGGCGGGCAGATACGCAGTATTTT.

The rearrangement links TRBV29-1 to TRBJ1-2; D may be TRBD1 (5 bases). The V and J ends lost 6 bases and 2 bases respectively, with 13 bases between them. Germline CDR1 reads SQVTM; CDR2 reads ANQGSEA. This CDR3 is built from 13 residues. Here the CDR3 reads CSVTDRRNYGYTF. The CDR3, as DNA: TGCAGCGTAACCGACAGAAGAAACTATGGCTACACCTTC.

The CDR3 DNA follows: TGTGCCAGCAGCAAAGGGGAAAAAGAGACCCAGTACTTC. It codes for CASSKGEKETQYF. The gene calls are TRBV11-2 and TRBJ2-5, with a weak D call TRBD1 (5 bases). V was cut by 5 bases and J by 3 bases, with 10 bases left in between. Germline V gene sequence: CDR1 SGHAT, CDR2 FQNNGV. The CDR3 loop spans 13 amino acids.

This chain joins TRBV28 and TRBJ1-6; TRBD1 is a possible D gene (5 bases). CDR1 MDHEN and CDR2 SYDVKM come from the germline V gene. This CDR3 is 14 amino acids long. Trimming removed 3 bases from V and 7 bases from J, with 10 bases in between. Here the CDR3 reads CASSFQGWNSPLHF. CDR3 DNA sequence: TGTGCCAGCAGTTTTCAGGGTTGGAATTCACCCCTCCACTTT.